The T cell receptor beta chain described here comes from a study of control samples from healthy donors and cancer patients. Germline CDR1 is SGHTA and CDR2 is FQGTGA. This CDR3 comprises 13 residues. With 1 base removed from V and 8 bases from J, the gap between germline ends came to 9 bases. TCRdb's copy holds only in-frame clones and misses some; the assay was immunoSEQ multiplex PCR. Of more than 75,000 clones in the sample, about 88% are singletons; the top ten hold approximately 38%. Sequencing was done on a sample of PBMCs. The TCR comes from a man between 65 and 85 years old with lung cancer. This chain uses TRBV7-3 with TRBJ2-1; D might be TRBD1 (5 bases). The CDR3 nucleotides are TGTGCCAGCAGCTTAATCCCCAGGGATGAGCAGTTCTTC. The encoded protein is CASSLIPRDEQFF. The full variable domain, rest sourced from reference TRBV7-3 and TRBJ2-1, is GAGVSQTPSNKVTEKGKYVELRCDPISGHTALYWYRQSLGQGPEFLIYFQGTGAADDSGLPNDRFFAVRPEGSVSTLKIQRTERGDSAVYLCASSLIPRDEQFFGPGTRLTVL.